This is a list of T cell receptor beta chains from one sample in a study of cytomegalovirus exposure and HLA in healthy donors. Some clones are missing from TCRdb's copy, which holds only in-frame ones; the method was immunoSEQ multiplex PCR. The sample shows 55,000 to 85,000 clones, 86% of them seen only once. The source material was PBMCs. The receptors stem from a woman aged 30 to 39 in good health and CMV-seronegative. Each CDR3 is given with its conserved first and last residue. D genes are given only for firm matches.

CASSRGENTEAFF,TGTGCCAGCTCCCGGGGGGAGAACACTGAAGCTTTCTTT,TRBV18,-,TRBJ1-1
CASSYSSGVSYEQYF,TGTGCCAGCAGTTACTCAAGCGGCGTCTCCTACGAGCAGTACTTC,TRBV6-6,-,TRBJ2-7
CASSPQTANSYEQYF,TGTGCCAGCAGTCCTCAGACAGCGAACTCCTACGAGCAGTACTTC,TRBV27,-,TRBJ2-7
CASRTSGRAIGEQFF,TGTGCCAGCAGAACGAGCGGGAGGGCGATTGGTGAGCAGTTCTTC,TRBV5-4,TRBD2,TRBJ2-1
CASSPRTGGAFF,TGTGCCAGCAGCCCTCGGACAGGGGGGGCTTTCTTT,TRBV28,TRBD1,TRBJ1-1
CASSLNLAGGRKTQYF,TGTGCCAGCAGCTTAAACCTAGCGGGAGGTCGCAAGACCCAGTACTTC,TRBV7-6,TRBD2,TRBJ2-5
CASSVGADSYEQYF,TGTGCCAGCAGCGTAGGGGCTGACTCCTACGAGCAGTACTTC,TRBV9,-,TRBJ2-7
CSVKRATGAGNTIYF,TGCAGCGTAAAAAGGGCTACAGGGGCCGGAAACACCATATATTTT,TRBV29-1,TRBD1,TRBJ1-3
CASSFTGVSGNTIYF,TGTGCCAGCAGCTTCACAGGGGTCTCTGGAAACACCATATATTTT,TRBV11-1,TRBD1,TRBJ1-3
CASSISGRNEQFF,TGTGCCAGTAGTATCAGCGGGAGGAATGAGCAGTTCTTC,TRBV19,TRBD2,TRBJ2-1